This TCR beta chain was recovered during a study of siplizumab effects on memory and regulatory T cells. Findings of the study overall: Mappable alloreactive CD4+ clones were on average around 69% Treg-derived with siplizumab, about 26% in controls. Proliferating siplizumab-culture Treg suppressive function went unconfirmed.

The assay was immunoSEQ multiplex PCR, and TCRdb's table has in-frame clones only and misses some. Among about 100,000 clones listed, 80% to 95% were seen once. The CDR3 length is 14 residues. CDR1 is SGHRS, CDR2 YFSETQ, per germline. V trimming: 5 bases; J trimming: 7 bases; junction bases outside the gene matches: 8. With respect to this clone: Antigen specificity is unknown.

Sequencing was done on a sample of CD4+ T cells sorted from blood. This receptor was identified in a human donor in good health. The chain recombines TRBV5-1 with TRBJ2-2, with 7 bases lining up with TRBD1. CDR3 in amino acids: CASRQGSMGGELFF. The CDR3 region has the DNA TGCGCCAGCAGACAGGGGTCTATGGGCGGGGAGCTGTTTTTT.